The source of this T cell receptor beta chain is a study of blood T cell repertoires in COVID-19. Study at large: Sample material is recorded as cDNA or gDNA derived from T cells, B-cell-depleted T cells, or PBMCs.

The assay was immunoSEQ multiplex PCR, and TCRdb's table has in-frame clones only and misses some. The table records 150,000 to 200,000 clones, roughly 82% of them present only once. This CDR3 has 12 residues. Germline loops: CDR1 SNHLY, CDR2 FYNNEI. V shed 4 bases and J shed 4 bases, with 7 bases lying between them. This receptor was obtained from a woman in her 40s with COVID-19, enrolled during active disease. The chain is built from TRBV2 and TRBJ1-1; no firm D call. The specimen sequenced was peripheral blood. The CDR3 region is CASSVSGTEAFF. The CDR3 DNA reads as TGTGCCAGCAGTGTTTCGGGCACTGAAGCTTTCTTT.